What follows are 19 T cell receptor beta chains derived from one specimen sequenced in a study of shared T cell receptors in the human thymus. Data came from immunoSEQ multiplex PCR; TCRdb stores just in-frame clones and leaves some out. The sample carries hundreds of thousands of clones, about 89% recorded once. These data are also associated with another study on human thymus T cells.

The specimen was thymocytes. The receptors were gathered from a boy under two years old with a congenital heart defect.

This clone appeared a single time. The chain uses TRBV5-1 and TRBJ1-1; D is unclear. The ends were cut back, 0 bases at V and 5 bases at J, with 11 bases in the middle. CDR1 is SGHRS and CDR2 is YFSETQ in the germline V gene. The CDR3 runs 14 residues. The CDR3 DNA reads as TGCGCCAGCAGCTTGGACAAGCGAGCTACTGAAGCTTTCTTT. Translating gives CASSLDKRATEAFF. The full variable domain, its missing parts supplied by reference TRBV5-1 and TRBJ1-1, is KAGVTQTPRYLIKTRGQQVTLSCSPISGHRSVSWYQQTPGQGLQFLFEYFSETQRNKGNFPGRFSGRQFSNSRSEMNVSTLELGDSALYLCASSLDKRATEAFFGQGTRLTVV.

The chain employs TRBV15 and TRBJ1-1, with D possibly being TRBD1 (6 bases). Germline V lookup: CDR1 LNHNV, CDR2 YYDKDF (reference sequence). Trimming left V 3 bases short and J 0 bases short, with 20 bases between. The CDR3 length is 18 residues. This CDR3 reads CATSRHPKTGRLNTEAFF. CDR3 nucleotide sequence: TGTGCCACCAGCAGGCACCCTAAGACAGGCCGCTTGAACACTGAAGCTTTCTTT.

As DNA, the CDR3 is TGTGCCAGCAGCTTTAGTGTGCAAACGCAGCCCCAGCATTTT. Protein sequence: CASSFSVQTQPQHF. The chain employs TRBV7-8 and TRBJ1-5, with D unresolved. The germline V and J ends were trimmed by 3 bases and 7 bases, with 13 bases remaining between them. The CDR3 length is 14 residues. CDR1 SGHVS and CDR2 FQNEAQ come from the germline V gene.

This clone was seen a few times. This chain connects TRBV29-1 to TRBJ1-3; D ambiguous. Germline-derived CDR1 and CDR2 are SQVTM and ANQGSEA. V lost 3 bases and J 0 bases, leaving 9 bases between the germline ends. This CDR3 has 14 residues. The CDR3 nucleotides are TGCAGCGTTGAGGCCGGGTCCTCTGGAAACACCATATATTTT. Its translation: CSVEAGSSGNTIYF.

This chain joins TRBV11-2 and TRBJ2-7; D gene unclear. Trimming left V 2 bases short and J 0 bases short, with 11 bases between. This CDR3 has 15 amino acids. The V gene's germline CDR1 is SGHAT and CDR2 FQNNGV. CDR3 amino acids: CASSLWARSSYEQYF. CDR3 in DNA: TGTGCCAGCAGCTTATGGGCCAGAAGCTCCTACGAGCAGTACTTC. The whole variable domain, filled in from reference TRBV11-2 and TRBJ2-7, reads EAGVAQSPRYKIIEKRQSVAFWCNPISGHATLYWYQQILGQGPKLLIQFQNNGVVDDSQLPKDRFSAERLKGVDSTLKIQPAKLEDSAVYLCASSLWARSSYEQYFGPGTRLTVT.

J is TRBJ2-7 and V is TRBV12-5, with 8 bases lining up with TRBD1. V shed 7 bases, J shed 2 bases, and the junction held 7 bases outside the gene matches. Germline V gene lookup returns CDR1 LGHNT and CDR2 FRNRAP. The CDR3 contains 14 residues. The CDR3 region is CASVPQGAAYEQYF. DNA of the CDR3: TGTGCTAGTGTGCCCCAGGGGGCCGCCTACGAGCAGTACTTC.

The chain is built from TRBV5-4 and TRBJ2-5; 7 nucleotides line up with TRBD2. The length of the CDR3 is 12 residues. V shed 0 bases and J 12 bases; nucleotides not matched to a gene: 5. CDR1 is SGHNT, CDR2 YYREEE, per germline (reference sequence). CDR3 sequence: CASSLDGGSEYF. CDR3 sequence (DNA): TGTGCCAGCAGCTTGGATGGCGGGAGCGAGTACTTC. Combining the CDR3 with reference TRBV5-4 and TRBJ2-5 gives the whole variable domain ETGVTQSPTHLIKTRGQQVTLRCSSQSGHNTVSWYQQALGQGPQFIFQYYREEENGRGNFPPRFSGLQFPNYSSELNVNALELDDSALYLCASSLDGGSEYFGPGTRLLVL.

This chain joins TRBV11-2 and TRBJ1-4, with 10 bases aligning to TRBD1. Losses at the gene ends were 5 bases for V and 3 bases for J; bases not matched to a gene: 12. Germline CDR1 reads SGHAT; CDR2 reads FQNNGV. The CDR3 totals 18 residues. CDR3 loop: CASSRIMTGGFSNEKLFF. DNA for the CDR3: TGTGCCAGCAGCCGGATTATGACAGGGGGCTTTTCTAATGAAAAACTGTTTTTT.

The chain is built from TRBV7-9 and TRBJ2-5, with 15 bases aligning to TRBD2. The CDR3 contains 17 residues. Germline CDR1 reads SEHNR; CDR2 reads FQNEAQ (reference sequence). Trimming took 6 bases from V and 5 from J; bases not matched to a gene: 10. The CDR3 DNA sequence: TGTGCCAGCAGTTTTCCGGGACTAGCGGGGGGAGGGGAGACCCAGTACTTC. Translation: CASSFPGLAGGGETQYF.

The chain joins TRBV12-5 to TRBJ2-5; 7 bases are a match to TRBD1. The ends lost 5 bases at V and 4 bases at J; junction bases unmatched: 10. Germline V gene data show CDR1 as LGHNT and CDR2 as FRNRAP. CDR3 size: 15 residues. CDR3 DNA sequence: TGTGCTAGTGGTCCCCGAGACAGGGACCCAGAGACCCAGTACTTC. It is translated as CASGPRDRDPETQYF.

The chain recombines TRBV30 with TRBJ1-6, with 10 bases identical to TRBD1. V gave up 1 base and J gave up 8 bases; unmatched junction bases: 11. The CDR3 loop spans 17 amino acids. Looked up from germline, CDR1 is GTSNPN and CDR2 is SVGIG (reference sequence). The CDR3 DNA reads as TGTGCCTGGAGTGACCTCCGCCGGACAGGGGGTGATTCACCCCTCCACTTT. Its protein is CAWSDLRRTGGDSPLHF.

The V and J genes are TRBV7-2 and TRBJ2-7; D unclear. The germline V gene encodes CDR1 SGHTA and CDR2 FQGNSA. V lost 2 bases and J 2 bases, leaving 10 bases between the germline ends. This CDR3 has 14 amino acids. CDR3 protein: CASSLFNRAYEQYF. For the CDR3, the DNA is TGTGCCAGCAGCTTATTCAACAGAGCCTACGAGCAGTACTTC. The full variable domain, completed using reference TRBV7-2 and TRBJ2-7, is GAGVSQSPSNKVTEKGKDVELRCDPISGHTALYWYRQSLGQGLEFLIYFQGNSAPDKSGLPSDRFSAERTGGSVSTLTIQRTQQEDSAVYLCASSLFNRAYEQYFGPGTRLTVT.

This clone is a singleton in its sample. The chain joins TRBV18 to TRBJ2-5; 14 bases match TRBD2. The germline V gene encodes CDR1 KGHSH and CDR2 LQKENI. The V gene end was trimmed by 3 bases and the J gene end by 2 bases; junction bases not matched to a gene: 5. The length of the CDR3 is 17 residues. As DNA, the CDR3 is TGTGCCAGCTCACCGAGAGGACTAGCGGGAGGACAAGAGACCCAGTACTTC. Protein sequence: CASSPRGLAGGQETQYF. The full variable domain, rest sourced from reference TRBV18 and TRBJ2-5, is NAGVMQNPRHLVRRRGQEARLRCSPMKGHSHVYWYRQLPEEGLKFMVYLQKENIIDESGMPKERFSAEFPKEGPSILRIQQVVRGDSAAYFCASSPRGLAGGQETQYFGPGTRLLVL.

V is TRBV20-1 and J is TRBJ1-4; D gene uncertain. The germline V gene has CDR1 DFQATT and CDR2 SNEGSKA (reference sequence). V shed 6 bases and J shed 4 bases, with 3 bases lying between them. The CDR3 sequence is 10 residues long. The CDR3: CSAVNEKLFF. Written as DNA, the CDR3 is TGCAGTGCCGTTAATGAAAAACTGTTTTTT.

The chain links TRBV10-2 to TRBJ2-5; TRBD1 is a possible D gene (5 bases). Trimming took 4 bases from V and 3 from J, leaving 18 bases between them. The CDR3 runs 16 residues. Per germline, CDR1 WSHSY and CDR2 SAAADI. The CDR3 nucleotides read TGCGCCAGCAGTGCGATTCGGACAAGGGTTAAAGAGACCCAGTACTTC. Protein sequence: CASSAIRTRVKETQYF.

This clone was observed once. The CDR3 DNA is TGTGCCAGCAGCTTGCGCGGGGGTATTCAGTTCTTC. Its translation is CASSLRGGIQFF. V usage is TRBV5-4 and J usage is TRBJ2-1; 7 bases line up with TRBD2. The V and J ends lost 1 base and 13 bases, in that order; junction bases with no gene match: 5. There are 12 residues in the CDR3. Germline loops: CDR1 SGHNT, CDR2 YYREEE (reference sequence). Based on the CDR3 plus reference TRBV5-4 and TRBJ2-1, the full variable domain is ETGVTQSPTHLIKTRGQQVTLRCSSQSGHNTVSWYQQALGQGPQFIFQYYREEENGRGNFPPRFSGLQFPNYSSELNVNALELDDSALYLCASSLRGGIQFFGPGTRLTVL.

This chain joins TRBV29-1 and TRBJ1-1, with 7 bases matching TRBD1. V gave up 8 bases and J gave up 1 base; unmatched junction bases: 7. CDR1 SQVTM and CDR2 ANQGSEA come from the germline V gene. This CDR3 has 13 amino acids. The CDR3 bases are TGCAGCTCAAGAGGACAGGAGAACACTGAAGCTTTCTTT. Its protein is CSSRGQENTEAFF.

The chain uses TRBV25-1 and TRBJ1-2; 7 bases fit TRBD1. V was clipped by 10 bases and J by 2 bases; unmatched bases: 4. Germline V gene data show CDR1 as MGHDK and CDR2 as SYGVNS. The CDR3 spans 12 residues. The CDR3 sequence is CATSTGNYGYTF. In DNA form, the CDR3 reads TGTGCCACCTCGACAGGGAACTATGGCTACACCTTC.

On this clone: At one of its ends the junction is not consistent with the germline gene, which may arise from a read error. The chain uses TRBV28 and TRBJ2-1; TRBD1 matches at 7 bases. The CDR3 has 15 amino acids. In germline, CDR1 is MDHEN, CDR2 SYDVKM. DNA of the CDR3: TGTGCCAGCAGTCCCATAGGGGGCTCCAACAATGAGCAGTTCTTC. It translates to CASSPIGGSNNEQFF.